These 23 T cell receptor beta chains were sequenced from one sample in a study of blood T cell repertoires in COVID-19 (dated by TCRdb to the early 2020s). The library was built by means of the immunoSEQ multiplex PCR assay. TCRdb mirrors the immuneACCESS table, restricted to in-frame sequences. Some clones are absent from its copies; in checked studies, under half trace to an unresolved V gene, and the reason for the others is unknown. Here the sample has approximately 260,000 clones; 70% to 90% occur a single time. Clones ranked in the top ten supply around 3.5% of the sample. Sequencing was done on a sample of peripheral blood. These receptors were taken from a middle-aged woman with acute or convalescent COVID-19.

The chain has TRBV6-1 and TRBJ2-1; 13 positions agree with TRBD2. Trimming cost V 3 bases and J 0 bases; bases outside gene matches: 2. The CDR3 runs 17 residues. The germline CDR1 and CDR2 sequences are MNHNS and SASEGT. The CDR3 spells CASSETSGGLSYNEQFF. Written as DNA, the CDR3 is TGTGCCAGCAGTGAGACTAGCGGGGGGCTCTCCTACAATGAGCAGTTCTTC.

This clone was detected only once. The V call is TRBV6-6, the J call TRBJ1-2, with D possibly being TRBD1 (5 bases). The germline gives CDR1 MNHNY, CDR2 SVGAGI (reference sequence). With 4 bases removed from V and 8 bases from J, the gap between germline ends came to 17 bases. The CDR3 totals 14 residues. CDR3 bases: TGTGCCAGCAGTTCTACATGGAGGGGTGGGGGCTACACCTTC. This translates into CASSSTWRGGGYTF.

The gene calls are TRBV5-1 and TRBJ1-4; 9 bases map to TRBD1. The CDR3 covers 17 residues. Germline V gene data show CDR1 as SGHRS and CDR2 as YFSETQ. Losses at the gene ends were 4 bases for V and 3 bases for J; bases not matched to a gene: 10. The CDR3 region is CASSTGTGQNSNEKLFF. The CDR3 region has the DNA TGCGCCAGCAGCACGGGGACAGGGCAGAACTCTAATGAAAAACTGTTTTTT.

The CDR3 bases are TGTGCCAGCAGCTTAGGGAGAACCGGGGAGCTGTTTTTT. This codes for CASSLGRTGELFF. The genes are TRBV11-2 and TRBJ2-2; unclear D gene. V lost 1 base to trimming and J lost 5 bases, with 5 bases between them. The germline V gene has CDR1 SGHAT and CDR2 FQNNGV. There are 13 residues in the CDR3.

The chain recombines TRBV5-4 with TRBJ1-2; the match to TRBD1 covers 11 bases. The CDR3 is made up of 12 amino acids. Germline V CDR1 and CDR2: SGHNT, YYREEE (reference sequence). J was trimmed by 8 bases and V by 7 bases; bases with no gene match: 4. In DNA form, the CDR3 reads TGTGCCAGCCCGGGACAGGGGGGCGGCTACACCTTC. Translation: CASPGQGGGYTF.

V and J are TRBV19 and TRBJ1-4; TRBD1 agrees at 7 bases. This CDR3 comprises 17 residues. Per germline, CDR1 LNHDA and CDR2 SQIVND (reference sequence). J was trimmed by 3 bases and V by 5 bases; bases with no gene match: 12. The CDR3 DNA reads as TGTGCCAGTAGTCCGAACAGGGGAGTATTCGCTAATGAAAAACTGTTTTTT. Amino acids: CASSPNRGVFANEKLFF.

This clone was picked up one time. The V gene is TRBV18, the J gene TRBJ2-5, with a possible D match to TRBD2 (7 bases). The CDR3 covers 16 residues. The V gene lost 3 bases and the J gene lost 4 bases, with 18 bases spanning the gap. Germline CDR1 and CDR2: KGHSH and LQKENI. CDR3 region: CASSPRASGGRETQYF. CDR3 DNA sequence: TGTGCCAGCTCACCCAGGGCATCGGGGGGCCGAGAGACCCAGTACTTC.

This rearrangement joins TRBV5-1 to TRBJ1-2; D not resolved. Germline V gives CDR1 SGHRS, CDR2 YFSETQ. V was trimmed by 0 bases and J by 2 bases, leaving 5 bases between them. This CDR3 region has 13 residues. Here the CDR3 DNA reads TGCGCCAGCAGCTTGGTCAGGAACTATGGCTACACCTTC. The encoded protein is CASSLVRNYGYTF.

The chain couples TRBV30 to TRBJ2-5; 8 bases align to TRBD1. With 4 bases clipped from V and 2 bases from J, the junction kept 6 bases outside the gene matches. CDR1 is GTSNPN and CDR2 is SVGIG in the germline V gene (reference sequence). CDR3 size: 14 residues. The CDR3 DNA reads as TGTGCCTGGAATCAGGGGGCTTGGCAAGAGACCCAGTACTTC. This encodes CAWNQGAWQETQYF.

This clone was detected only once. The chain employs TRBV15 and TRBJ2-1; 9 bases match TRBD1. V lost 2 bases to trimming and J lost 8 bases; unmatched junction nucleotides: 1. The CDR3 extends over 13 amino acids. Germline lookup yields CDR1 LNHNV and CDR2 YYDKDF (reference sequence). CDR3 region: CATSRRTGDEQFF. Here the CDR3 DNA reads TGTGCCACCAGCAGAAGGACAGGGGATGAGCAGTTCTTC. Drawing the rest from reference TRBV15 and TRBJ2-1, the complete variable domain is DAMVIQNPRYQVTQFGKPVTLSCSQTLNHNVMYWYQQKSSQAPKLLFHYYDKDFNNEADTPDNFQSRRPNTSFCFLDIRSPGLGDTAMYLCATSRRTGDEQFFGPGTRLTVL.

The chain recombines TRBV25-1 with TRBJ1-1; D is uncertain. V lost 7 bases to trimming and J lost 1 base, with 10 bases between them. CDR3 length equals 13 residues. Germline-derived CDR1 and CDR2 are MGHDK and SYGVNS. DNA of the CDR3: TGTGCCAGCAATCTAGGTCCGAACACTGAAGCTTTCTTT. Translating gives CASNLGPNTEAFF. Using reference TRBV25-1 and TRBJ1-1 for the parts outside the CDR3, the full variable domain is EADIYQTPRYLVIGTGKKITLECSQTMGHDKMYWYQQDPGMELHLIHYSYGVNSTEKGDLSSESTVSRIRTEHFPLTLESARPSHTSQYLCASNLGPNTEAFFGQGTRLTVV.

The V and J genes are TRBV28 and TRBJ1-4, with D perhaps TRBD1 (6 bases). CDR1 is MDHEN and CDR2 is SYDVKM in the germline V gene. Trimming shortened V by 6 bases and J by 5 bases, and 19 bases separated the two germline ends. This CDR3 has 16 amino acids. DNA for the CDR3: TGTGCCAGCAGCTTTAGACCGGGACAAGTGAATGAAAAACTGTTTTTT. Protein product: CASSFRPGQVNEKLFF.

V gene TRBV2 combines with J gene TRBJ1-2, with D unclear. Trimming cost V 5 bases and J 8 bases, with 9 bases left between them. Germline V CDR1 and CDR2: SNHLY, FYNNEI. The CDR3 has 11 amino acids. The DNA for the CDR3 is TGTGCCAGCAGTCACGGTGTCGGCTACACCTTC. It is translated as CASSHGVGYTF.

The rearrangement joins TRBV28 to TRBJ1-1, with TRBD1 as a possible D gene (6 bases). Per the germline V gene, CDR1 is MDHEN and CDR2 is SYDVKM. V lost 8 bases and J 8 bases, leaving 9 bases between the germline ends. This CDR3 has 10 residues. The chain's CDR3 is CASQDREAFF. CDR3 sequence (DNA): TGTGCCAGCCAAGACAGGGAAGCTTTCTTT.

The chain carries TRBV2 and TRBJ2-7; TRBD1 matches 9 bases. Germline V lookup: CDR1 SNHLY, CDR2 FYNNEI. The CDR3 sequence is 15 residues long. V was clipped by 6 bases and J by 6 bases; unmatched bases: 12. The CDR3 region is CASRSRQGDISEQYV. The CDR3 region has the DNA TGTGCCAGCAGGAGTCGACAGGGGGACATCTCCGAGCAGTACGTC.

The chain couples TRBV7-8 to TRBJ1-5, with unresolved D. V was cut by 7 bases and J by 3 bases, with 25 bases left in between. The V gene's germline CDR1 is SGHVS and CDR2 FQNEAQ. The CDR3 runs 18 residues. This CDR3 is CASTYERGRGFDNQPQHF. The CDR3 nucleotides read TGTGCCAGCACCTATGAGCGGGGTAGAGGCTTTGACAATCAGCCCCAGCATTTT.

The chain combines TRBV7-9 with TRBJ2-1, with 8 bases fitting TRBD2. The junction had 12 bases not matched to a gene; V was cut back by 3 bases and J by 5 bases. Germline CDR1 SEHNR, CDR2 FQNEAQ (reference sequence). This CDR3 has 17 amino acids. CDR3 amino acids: CASSFRKGGGPNNEQFF. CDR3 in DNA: TGTGCCAGCAGCTTCCGAAAGGGCGGGGGGCCGAACAATGAGCAGTTCTTC. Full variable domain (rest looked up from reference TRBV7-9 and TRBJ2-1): DTGVSQNPRHKITKRGQNVTFRCDPISEHNRLYWYRQTLGQGPEFLTYFQNEAQLEKSRLLSDRFSAERPKGSFSTLEIQRTEQGDSAMYLCASSFRKGGGPNNEQFFGPGTRLTVL.

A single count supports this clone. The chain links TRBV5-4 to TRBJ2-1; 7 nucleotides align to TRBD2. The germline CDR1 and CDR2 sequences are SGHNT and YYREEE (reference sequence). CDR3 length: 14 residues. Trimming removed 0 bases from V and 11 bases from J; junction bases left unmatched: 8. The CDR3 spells CASSLAGTIGKQFF. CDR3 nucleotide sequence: TGTGCCAGCAGCTTGGCCGGGACTATTGGGAAGCAGTTCTTC.

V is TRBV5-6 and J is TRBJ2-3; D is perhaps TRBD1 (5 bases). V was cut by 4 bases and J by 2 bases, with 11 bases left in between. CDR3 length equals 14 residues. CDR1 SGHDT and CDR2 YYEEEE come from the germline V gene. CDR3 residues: CASSRQPATDTQYF. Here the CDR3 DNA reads TGTGCCAGCAGCCGACAGCCCGCCACAGATACGCAGTATTTT.

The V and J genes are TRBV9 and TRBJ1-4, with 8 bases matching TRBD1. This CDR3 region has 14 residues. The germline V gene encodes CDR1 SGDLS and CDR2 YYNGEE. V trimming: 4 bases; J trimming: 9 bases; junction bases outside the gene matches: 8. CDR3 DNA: TGTGCCAGCAGCCCACGGACAGGGTCTAAAAAACTGTTTTTT. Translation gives CASSPRTGSKKLFF.

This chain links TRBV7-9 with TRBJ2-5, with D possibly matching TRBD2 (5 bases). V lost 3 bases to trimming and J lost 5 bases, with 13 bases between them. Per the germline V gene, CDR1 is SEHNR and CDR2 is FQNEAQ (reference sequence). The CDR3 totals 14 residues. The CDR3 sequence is CASSFDGPGETQYF. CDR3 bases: TGTGCCAGCAGCTTCGACGGGCCGGGGGAGACCCAGTACTTC. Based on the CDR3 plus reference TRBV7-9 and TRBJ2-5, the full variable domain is DTGVSQNPRHKITKRGQNVTFRCDPISEHNRLYWYRQTLGQGPEFLTYFQNEAQLEKSRLLSDRFSAERPKGSFSTLEIQRTEQGDSAMYLCASSFDGPGETQYFGPGTRLLVL.

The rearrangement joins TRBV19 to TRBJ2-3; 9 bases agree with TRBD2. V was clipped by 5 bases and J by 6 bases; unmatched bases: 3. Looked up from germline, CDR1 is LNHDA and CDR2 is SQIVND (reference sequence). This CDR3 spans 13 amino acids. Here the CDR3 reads CASSWTSEDTQYF. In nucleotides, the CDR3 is TGTGCCAGTAGTTGGACTAGCGAGGATACGCAGTATTTT.

CDR3 protein: CASSQWQGNSPLHF. The CDR3 region has the DNA TGTGCCAGCAGCCAATGGCAGGGTAATTCACCCCTCCACTTT. V usage is TRBV3-1 (or the pseudogene TRBV3-2) and J usage is TRBJ1-6; maybe TRBD1 (5 bases). The CDR3 has 14 amino acids. Germline CDR1 is LGHDT and CDR2 is YNNKEL (reference sequence). Trimming stripped 2 bases from V and 6 bases from J, with 8 bases between.